Listed below are T cell receptor beta chains from one sample, sequenced in a study of lymphopenia after photon versus proton radiotherapy. The method was immunoSEQ multiplex PCR; TCRdb's version includes in-frame clones alone and lacks a portion of them. Of 75,000 or so clones listed, approximately 82% are singletons. Sample: peripheral blood, taken from a patient treated with proton-based radiotherapy. The receptors were gathered from a man between 60 and 75 years old with pancreatic cancer. Both conserved end residues are part of each CDR3. The D gene is left open where the match is weak. Only some rows state a clone size, as once, few, many or a class for expanded clones.

V gene	clone size	D gene	J gene	CDR3 protein	CDR3 DNA
TRBV7-2	once	TRBD1	TRBJ2-6	CASSWDRAGGANVLTF	TGTGCCAGCAGCTGGGACAGGGCGGGTGGGGCCAACGTCCTGACTTTC
TRBV21-1	.	.	TRBJ2-7	CASSRPGTSGINEQYF	TGTGCCAGCAGCAGGCCCGGGACTAGCGGGATCAACGAGCAGTACTTC
TRBV11-2	.	.	TRBJ2-1	CASSFRSDKKYNEQFF	TGTGCCAGCAGCTTTAGGAGCGACAAGAAGTACAATGAGCAGTTCTTC
TRBV18	.	.	TRBJ1-1	CASSPEVGNTEAFF	TGTGCCAGCTCACCAGAGGTTGGGAACACTGAAGCTTTCTTT
TRBV5-6	.	TRBD1	TRBJ1-2	CASRMTGGKDQYGYTF	TGTGCCAGCAGAATGACAGGGGGCAAGGACCAATATGGCTACACCTTC
TRBV19	.	TRBD1	TRBJ2-1	CATSLGTGDNEQFF	TGTGCCACATCCCTGGGGACAGGGGACAATGAGCAGTTCTTC
TRBV29-1	once	.	TRBJ2-7	CSVLQGYEQYF	TGCAGCGTCTTACAGGGCTACGAGCAGTACTTC
TRBV30	.	.	TRBJ2-2	CAWRDGQNTGELFF	TGTGCCTGGAGAGATGGACAGAACACCGGGGAGCTGTTTTTT
TRBV6-6	few	.	TRBJ2-5	CASHSPGRAAAQYF	TGTGCCAGCCACTCCCCCGGCAGGGCAGCGGCCCAGTACTTC
TRBV27	.	.	TRBJ1-5	CASSPLTGRNQPQHF	TGTGCCAGCAGTCCCCTGACAGGCCGCAATCAGCCCCAGCATTTT
TRBV27	.	.	TRBJ2-7	CASSLSGTNYEQYF	TGTGCCAGCAGTTTATCGGGAACCAACTACGAGCAGTACTTC
TRBV6-6	.	TRBD1	TRBJ1-5	CAREPGTVNQPQHF	TGTGCCAGGGAACCCGGGACAGTCAATCAGCCCCAGCATTTT
TRBV14	once	.	TRBJ2-7	CASGVGYEQYF	TGTGCCAGCGGAGTTGGTTACGAGCAGTACTTC
TRBV7-2	once	.	TRBJ2-5	CASSRTDSPKTQYF	TGTGCCAGCAGCCGTACGGACAGCCCAAAGACCCAGTACTTC
TRBV20-1	.	.	TRBJ2-3	CSIYTDTQYF	TGCAGTATTTACACAGATACGCAGTATTTT
TRBV27	.	TRBD2	TRBJ2-2	CASSLRELSIYTGELFF	TGTGCCAGCAGTTTGCGGGAGCTGTCGATTTACACCGGGGAGCTGTTTTTT
TRBV21-1	.	.	TRBJ2-7	CASSQRDRNYEQYF	TGTGCCAGCAGCCAGCGGGACCGTAACTACGAGCAGTACTTC
TRBV6-1	.	TRBD1	TRBJ2-2	CASWTGFGELFF	TGTGCCAGCTGGACAGGGTTCGGGGAGCTGTTTTTT
TRBV27	.	.	TRBJ2-7	CASSQGRGRAEQYF	TGTGCCAGCAGTCAGGGCCGAGGGCGAGCCGAGCAGTACTTC
TRBV11-3	.	TRBD2	TRBJ2-2	CASSFGGGNTGELFF	TGTGCCAGCAGCTTCGGGGGGGGCAACACCGGGGAGCTGTTTTTT
TRBV5-6	.	.	TRBJ1-2	CASSLDRVIIYGYTF	TGTGCCAGCAGCTTGGACAGGGTGATAATTTATGGCTACACCTTC
TRBV5-4	.	TRBD2	TRBJ2-3	CASSLATSGRRSSTDTQYF	TGTGCCAGCAGCCTGGCAACTAGCGGGAGAAGGTCTAGCACAGATACGCAGTATTTT
TRBV6-5	.	TRBD2	TRBJ2-1	CASSQLAGAGNEQFF	TGTGCCAGCAGTCAGTTAGCGGGAGCGGGTAATGAGCAGTTCTTC